Listed below are T cell receptor beta chains from one sample, sequenced in a study of T cell responses to AZD1222 COVID-19 vaccine. This table comes from immunoSEQ multiplex PCR, and its TCRdb copy is limited to in-frame clones, with some not included. Of about 140,000 clones listed, roughly 88% are singletons. The sample here was peripheral blood, taken 28 days after the second AZD1222 dose. Receptor source: an adult who received the AZD1222 COVID-19 vaccine. Each CDR3 is given with its conserved first and last residue. Each record gives: J gene, V gene, D gene, clone size, CDR3 protein, CDR3 DNA. The D gene is left open where the match is weak. Size is omitted from some rows. Given values are once, few, many or a class for expanded clones.

j_gene: TRBJ1-6
v_gene: TRBV7-9
d_gene: .
abundance: .
CDR3aa: CASSFTDSPLHF
CDR3nt: TGTGCCAGCAGCTTTACTGATTCACCCCTCCACTTT

j_gene: TRBJ2-5
v_gene: TRBV10-1
d_gene: .
abundance: .
CDR3aa: CASSERRGAGTGETQYF
CDR3nt: TGCGCCAGCAGTGAGCGGAGGGGCGCAGGTACGGGAGAGACCCAGTACTTC

j_gene: TRBJ2-7
v_gene: TRBV28
d_gene: TRBD1
abundance: .
CDR3aa: CASVGFRTGDEQYF
CDR3nt: TGTGCCAGCGTCGGCTTTAGGACAGGGGACGAGCAGTACTTC

j_gene: TRBJ1-1
v_gene: TRBV4-3
d_gene: .
abundance: .
CDR3aa: CASSQDFAQTSEAFF
CDR3nt: TGCGCCAGCAGCCAAGATTTCGCACAAACCTCCGAAGCTTTCTTT

j_gene: TRBJ2-1
v_gene: TRBV27
d_gene: .
abundance: .
CDR3aa: CASRYVGGDEQFF
CDR3nt: TGTGCCAGCAGATACGTAGGAGGCGATGAGCAGTTCTTC

j_gene: TRBJ1-6
v_gene: TRBV3-1/TRBV3-2
d_gene: .
abundance: .
CDR3aa: CASSPSLSGARNSPLHF
CDR3nt: TGTGCCAGCAGCCCCTCATTGTCAGGGGCCCGAAATTCACCCCTCCACTTT

j_gene: TRBJ2-1
v_gene: TRBV7-9
d_gene: TRBD1
abundance: once
CDR3aa: CASSLRGLGGNEQFF
CDR3nt: TGTGCCAGCAGCTTAAGGGGGCTCGGTGGCAATGAGCAGTTCTTC

j_gene: TRBJ2-1
v_gene: TRBV5-1
d_gene: TRBD1
abundance: .
CDR3aa: CASSLSGQGYNEQFF
CDR3nt: TGCGCCAGCAGCTTGTCAGGACAGGGCTACAATGAGCAGTTCTTC

j_gene: TRBJ2-3
v_gene: TRBV18
d_gene: TRBD1
abundance: .
CDR3aa: CASSADRVGDTQYF
CDR3nt: TGTGCCAGCTCCGCGGACAGGGTCGGGGATACGCAGTATTTT

j_gene: TRBJ1-3
v_gene: TRBV7-2
d_gene: .
abundance: once
CDR3aa: CASSLGTGGNTIYF
CDR3nt: TGTGCCAGCAGCTTGGGGACGGGCGGAAACACCATATATTTT

j_gene: TRBJ2-1
v_gene: TRBV12-3/TRBV12-4
d_gene: .
abundance: .
CDR3aa: CATVRDSYNEQFF
CDR3nt: TGTGCCACGGTCCGGGACTCATACAATGAGCAGTTCTTC

j_gene: TRBJ2-1
v_gene: TRBV28
d_gene: TRBD1
abundance: .
CDR3aa: CASSLPGDRGHEQFF
CDR3nt: TGTGCCAGCAGTTTGCCGGGGGACAGGGGCCATGAGCAGTTCTTC

j_gene: TRBJ2-6
v_gene: TRBV5-1
d_gene: TRBD1
abundance: .
CDR3aa: CASSSRQGSGANVLTF
CDR3nt: TGCGCCAGCAGCTCGAGACAGGGCTCTGGGGCCAACGTCCTGACTTTC

j_gene: TRBJ2-2
v_gene: TRBV27
d_gene: .
abundance: .
CDR3aa: CASTGLNTGELFF
CDR3nt: TGTGCCAGCACGGGGTTGAACACCGGGGAGCTGTTTTTT

j_gene: TRBJ1-2
v_gene: TRBV5-5
d_gene: TRBD1
abundance: .
CDR3aa: CASSLGTGGPYGYTF
CDR3nt: TGTGCCAGCAGCCTGGGGACAGGGGGTCCCTATGGCTACACCTTC

j_gene: TRBJ1-6
v_gene: TRBV5-1
d_gene: TRBD1
abundance: .
CDR3aa: CASSLARAGGDSPLHF
CDR3nt: TGCGCCAGCAGCTTGGCCAGGGCAGGGGGCGATTCACCCCTCCACTTT

j_gene: TRBJ2-2
v_gene: TRBV30
d_gene: .
abundance: .
CDR3aa: CACSPAGELFF
CDR3nt: TGTGCCTGCAGTCCCGCCGGGGAGCTGTTTTTT

j_gene: TRBJ2-2
v_gene: TRBV3-1/TRBV3-2
d_gene: TRBD1
abundance: .
CDR3aa: CASSHRGPSGTGELFF
CDR3nt: TGTGCCAGCAGCCACAGGGGGCCGTCAGGCACCGGGGAGCTGTTTTTT

j_gene: TRBJ2-7
v_gene: TRBV20-1
d_gene: TRBD1
abundance: .
CDR3aa: CSATDRGQGDSYEQYF
CDR3nt: TGCAGTGCTACTGACCGGGGACAGGGTGACTCCTACGAGCAGTACTTC

j_gene: TRBJ2-4
v_gene: TRBV7-2
d_gene: TRBD2
abundance: .
CDR3aa: CASSLGPPGGGKNIQYF
CDR3nt: TGTGCCAGCAGCTTAGGTCCCCCCGGGGGGGGCAAAAACATTCAGTACTTC

j_gene: TRBJ1-6
v_gene: TRBV30
d_gene: .
abundance: .
CDR3aa: CAWSRRWSPLHF
CDR3nt: TGTGCCTGGAGTCGGAGGTGGTCACCCCTCCACTTT

j_gene: TRBJ1-1
v_gene: TRBV7-2
d_gene: .
abundance: .
CDR3aa: CASSLGPSGNTEAFF
CDR3nt: TGTGCCAGCAGCCTGGGACCTTCGGGGAACACTGAAGCTTTCTTT

j_gene: TRBJ1-2
v_gene: TRBV28
d_gene: TRBD1
abundance: .
CDR3aa: CASSPGQAVSGYTF
CDR3nt: TGTGCCAGCAGTCCAGGACAGGCGGTCTCTGGCTACACCTTC

j_gene: TRBJ1-1
v_gene: TRBV13
d_gene: .
abundance: once
CDR3aa: CASSLGAEAFF
CDR3nt: TGTGCCAGCAGCCTAGGGGCTGAAGCTTTCTTT

j_gene: TRBJ2-7
v_gene: TRBV28
d_gene: .
abundance: .
CDR3aa: CASSWASSYEQYF
CDR3nt: TGTGCCAGCAGTTGGGCCTCTAGCTACGAGCAGTACTTC

j_gene: TRBJ2-7
v_gene: TRBV19
d_gene: TRBD1
abundance: .
CDR3aa: CASSTTGGASYEQYF
CDR3nt: TGTGCCAGTAGTACTACAGGGGGCGCCTCCTACGAGCAGTACTTC

j_gene: TRBJ1-2
v_gene: TRBV5-5
d_gene: TRBD1
abundance: once
CDR3aa: CASSLGGQVTAQGYTF
CDR3nt: TGTGCCAGCAGCTTGGGGGGACAGGTGACCGCACAGGGCTACACCTTC

j_gene: TRBJ1-5
v_gene: TRBV6-1
d_gene: .
abundance: .
CDR3aa: CASSEDQRQAANQPQHF
CDR3nt: TGTGCCAGCAGTGAAGACCAAAGACAGGCCGCCAATCAGCCCCAGCATTTT

j_gene: TRBJ2-7
v_gene: TRBV6-5
d_gene: .
abundance: .
CDR3aa: CASSPLRAMYEQYF
CDR3nt: TGTGCCAGCAGTCCCCTGAGGGCAATGTACGAGCAGTACTTC

j_gene: TRBJ2-3
v_gene: TRBV5-4
d_gene: .
abundance: .
CDR3aa: CARSRDSGDTQYF
CDR3nt: TGTGCCAGAAGCCGGGACTCTGGAGATACGCAGTATTTT

j_gene: TRBJ1-6
v_gene: TRBV3-1/TRBV3-2
d_gene: .
abundance: .
CDR3aa: CASSQYRKLNSPLHF
CDR3nt: TGTGCCAGCAGCCAGTACAGGAAGCTTAATTCACCCCTCCACTTT

j_gene: TRBJ1-3
v_gene: TRBV30
d_gene: TRBD1
abundance: .
CDR3aa: CAWTGTAANTIYF
CDR3nt: TGTGCCTGGACCGGGACAGCGGCAAACACCATATATTTT

j_gene: TRBJ2-4
v_gene: TRBV5-4
d_gene: TRBD1
abundance: .
CDR3aa: CASSLAGQGARAKNIQYF
CDR3nt: TGTGCCAGCAGCTTGGCGGGACAGGGGGCGAGAGCCAAAAACATTCAGTACTTC

j_gene: TRBJ1-5
v_gene: TRBV2
d_gene: .
abundance: .
CDR3aa: CASRKGGPSWEPQHF
CDR3nt: TGTGCCAGCAGGAAGGGGGGACCGAGCTGGGAGCCCCAGCATTTT

j_gene: TRBJ1-1
v_gene: TRBV6-5
d_gene: .
abundance: .
CDR3aa: CASSYSAGGTEAFF
CDR3nt: TGTGCCAGCAGTTACTCTGCGGGGGGCACTGAAGCTTTCTTT

j_gene: TRBJ1-5
v_gene: TRBV24-1
d_gene: .
abundance: .
CDR3aa: CATSDFTGQPQHF
CDR3nt: TGTGCCACCAGTGATTTCACCGGTCAGCCCCAGCATTTT

j_gene: TRBJ2-2
v_gene: TRBV19
d_gene: TRBD1
abundance: .
CDR3aa: CATPKTGAQNTGELFF
CDR3nt: TGTGCCACCCCCAAAACAGGGGCCCAGAACACCGGGGAGCTGTTTTTT

j_gene: TRBJ1-6
v_gene: TRBV5-4
d_gene: .
abundance: .
CDR3aa: CASSLGLGTGLASPLHF
CDR3nt: TGTGCCAGCAGCTTGGGACTAGGTACAGGGTTGGCTTCACCCCTCCACTTT

j_gene: TRBJ2-3
v_gene: TRBV5-1
d_gene: .
abundance: .
CDR3aa: CASNFLLGADTQYF
CDR3nt: TGCGCCAGCAACTTCCTCCTAGGTGCGGATACGCAGTATTTT

j_gene: TRBJ1-5
v_gene: TRBV21-1
d_gene: .
abundance: .
CDR3aa: CASSKTGHSNQPQHF
CDR3nt: TGTGCCAGCAGCAAAACGGGACATAGCAATCAGCCCCAGCATTTT

j_gene: TRBJ1-2
v_gene: TRBV30
d_gene: .
abundance: .
CDR3aa: CAWSPMRGARDGYTF
CDR3nt: TGTGCCTGGAGTCCGATGAGGGGGGCTAGGGATGGCTACACCTTC

j_gene: TRBJ1-5
v_gene: TRBV5-1
d_gene: .
abundance: .
CDR3aa: CASGRNQPQHF
CDR3nt: TGCGCCAGCGGTCGCAATCAGCCCCAGCATTTT

j_gene: TRBJ2-2
v_gene: TRBV7-2
d_gene: TRBD1
abundance: .
CDR3aa: CASSPTRTGTGELFF
CDR3nt: TGTGCCAGCAGCCCTACCCGGACAGGGACCGGGGAGCTGTTTTTT

j_gene: TRBJ2-7
v_gene: TRBV6-5
d_gene: .
abundance: .
CDR3aa: CASSYSRGRGAYEQYF
CDR3nt: TGTGCCAGCAGTTACTCGAGGGGTCGGGGAGCCTACGAGCAGTACTTC

j_gene: TRBJ2-1
v_gene: TRBV30
d_gene: .
abundance: .
CDR3aa: CAWSVSSEDEQFF
CDR3nt: TGTGCCTGGAGTGTGTCTAGCGAAGATGAGCAGTTCTTC

j_gene: TRBJ1-5
v_gene: TRBV30
d_gene: TRBD1
abundance: .
CDR3aa: CAWSVPGQGNQPQHF
CDR3nt: TGTGCCTGGAGTGTCCCCGGACAGGGTAATCAGCCCCAGCATTTT

j_gene: TRBJ1-1
v_gene: TRBV3-1/TRBV3-2
d_gene: .
abundance: .
CDR3aa: CASSPPGGQGEAFF
CDR3nt: TGTGCCAGCAGCCCCCCCGGGGGGCAGGGGGAAGCTTTCTTT

j_gene: TRBJ1-1
v_gene: TRBV25-1
d_gene: .
abundance: .
CDR3aa: CASSPRIGNTEAFF
CDR3nt: TGTGCCAGCAGTCCTAGAATAGGGAACACTGAAGCTTTCTTT

j_gene: TRBJ2-6
v_gene: TRBV2
d_gene: .
abundance: .
CDR3aa: CASSEIRSGANVLTF
CDR3nt: TGTGCCAGCAGTGAAATACGCTCTGGGGCCAACGTCCTGACTTTC

j_gene: TRBJ2-3
v_gene: TRBV7-2
d_gene: .
abundance: .
CDR3aa: CASSLGPYRPSDTQYF
CDR3nt: TGTGCCAGCAGCTTAGGCCCGTACCGCCCGTCCGATACGCAGTATTTT

j_gene: TRBJ1-3
v_gene: TRBV28
d_gene: .
abundance: .
CDR3aa: CASSPQGPLVSGNTIYF
CDR3nt: TGTGCCAGCAGCCCCCAGGGACCGCTAGTCTCTGGAAACACCATATATTTT

j_gene: TRBJ1-2
v_gene: TRBV20-1
d_gene: .
abundance: many
CDR3aa: CSASPDSQIRYGYTF
CDR3nt: TGCAGTGCTAGTCCCGACAGCCAAATCCGGTATGGCTACACCTTC